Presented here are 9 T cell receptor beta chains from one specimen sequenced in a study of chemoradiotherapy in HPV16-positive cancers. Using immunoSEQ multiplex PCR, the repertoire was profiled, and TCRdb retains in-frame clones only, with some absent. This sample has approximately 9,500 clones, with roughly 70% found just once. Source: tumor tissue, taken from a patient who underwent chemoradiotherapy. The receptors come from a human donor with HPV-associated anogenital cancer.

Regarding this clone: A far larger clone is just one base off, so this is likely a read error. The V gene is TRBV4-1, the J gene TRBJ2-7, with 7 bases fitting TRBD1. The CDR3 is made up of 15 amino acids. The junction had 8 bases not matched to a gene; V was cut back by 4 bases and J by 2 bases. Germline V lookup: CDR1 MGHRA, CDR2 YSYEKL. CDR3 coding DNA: TGCGCCAGCAGCCCACCGACAGGGTCGGCCTACGAGCAGTACTTC. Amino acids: CASSPPTGSAYEQYF.

CDR3: CASSQDGGVTQYF. The CDR3, as DNA: TGTGCCAGCAGCCAAGACGGGGGAGTTACGCAGTATTTT. V is TRBV14 and J is TRBJ2-3, with a possible D match to TRBD2 (6 bases). The CDR3 has 13 amino acids. The V gene lost 0 bases and the J gene lost 8 bases, with 9 bases spanning the gap. Germline values: CDR1 SGHDN, CDR2 FVKESK.

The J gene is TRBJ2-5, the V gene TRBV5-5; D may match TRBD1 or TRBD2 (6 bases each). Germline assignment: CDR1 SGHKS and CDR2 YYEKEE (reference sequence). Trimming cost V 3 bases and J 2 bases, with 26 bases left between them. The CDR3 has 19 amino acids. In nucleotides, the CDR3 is TGTGCCAGCAGCTCCATGACAGGCCGGGGGATTCTGGTACAAGAGACCCAGTACTTC. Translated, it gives CASSSMTGRGILVQETQYF.

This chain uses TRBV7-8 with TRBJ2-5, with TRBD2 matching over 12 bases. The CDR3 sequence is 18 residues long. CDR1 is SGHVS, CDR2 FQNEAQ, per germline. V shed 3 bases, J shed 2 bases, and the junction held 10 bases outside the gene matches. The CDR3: CASSFLAGGPLGQETQYF. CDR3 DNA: TGTGCCAGCAGCTTCCTAGCGGGAGGGCCGTTGGGGCAAGAGACCCAGTACTTC.

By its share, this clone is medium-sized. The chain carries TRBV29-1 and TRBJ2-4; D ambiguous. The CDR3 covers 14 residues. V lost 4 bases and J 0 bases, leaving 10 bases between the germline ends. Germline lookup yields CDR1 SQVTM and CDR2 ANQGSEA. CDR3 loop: CSVAQKLAKNIQYF. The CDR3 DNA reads TGCAGCGTTGCACAGAAACTAGCCAAAAACATTCAGTACTTC. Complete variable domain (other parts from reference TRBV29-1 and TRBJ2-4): SAVISQKPSRDICQRGTSLTIQCQVDSQVTMMFWYRQQPGQSLTLIATANQGSEATYESGFVIDKFPISRPNLTFSTLTVSNMSPEDSSIYLCSVAQKLAKNIQYFGAGTRLSVL.

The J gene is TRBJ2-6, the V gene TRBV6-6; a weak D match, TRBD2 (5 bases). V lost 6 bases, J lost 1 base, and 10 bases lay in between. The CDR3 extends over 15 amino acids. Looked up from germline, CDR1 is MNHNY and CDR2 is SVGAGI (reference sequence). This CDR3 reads CASSSPGSGANVLTF. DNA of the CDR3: TGTGCCAGCAGCTCTCCGGGGTCTGGGGCCAACGTCCTGACTTTC.

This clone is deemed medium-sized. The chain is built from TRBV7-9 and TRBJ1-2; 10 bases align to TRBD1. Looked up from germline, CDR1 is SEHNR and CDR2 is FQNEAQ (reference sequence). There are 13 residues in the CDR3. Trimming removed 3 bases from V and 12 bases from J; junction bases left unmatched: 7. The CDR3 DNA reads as TGTGCCAGCAGCTTCGGGACAGGGGATCGAGACACCTTC. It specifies CASSFGTGDRDTF.

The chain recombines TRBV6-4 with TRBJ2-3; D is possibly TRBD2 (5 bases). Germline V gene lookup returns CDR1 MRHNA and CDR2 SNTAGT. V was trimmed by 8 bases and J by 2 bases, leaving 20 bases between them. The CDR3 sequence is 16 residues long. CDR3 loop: CASPEATLGHTDTQYF. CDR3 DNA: TGTGCCAGCCCAGAGGCTACACTAGGCCACACAGATACGCAGTATTTT.

CDR3 loop: CASSRQGGNEKLFF. The CDR3, as DNA: TGTGCCAGCAGTCGACAGGGGGGTAATGAAAAACTGTTTTTT. The chain links TRBV5-5 to TRBJ1-4; 9 bases align to TRBD1. V lost 5 bases and J lost 4; bases outside the gene matches: 3. Germline V gene data show CDR1 as SGHKS and CDR2 as YYEKEE (reference sequence). The CDR3 covers 14 residues.